One TCR beta chain is described in this entry. Antigen: not known. This record belongs to a study of T cell repertoires in cytomegalovirus infection. Study overall: It was recently identified HLA-C-restricted and well-studied HLA-B-restricted CMV epitopes that the study used.

The V end lost 1 base, the J end lost 2 bases, and 5 bases lay between the germline ends. CDR1 and CDR2 from the germline V gene are LNHDA and SQIVND (reference sequence). There are 13 residues in the CDR3. TCRdb reanalysed the reads using MiXCR and keeps one entry per CDR3 protein. The profile covers approximately 81,000 distinct CDR3 sequences, with roughly a quarter appearing a single time and roughly 50% taken by the ten largest. The V and J genes are TRBV19 and TRBJ2-5, with no clear D. The sample here was CD8+ T cells from cultured PBMCs, taken from culture after CMV antigen stimulation. The TCR originated in a human donor in good health (CMV status not recorded). Some clones in this sample may be carry-over from other donors' samples. The CDR3 sequence: CASSIGRQETQYF. CDR3 coding DNA: TGTGCCAGTAGTATAGGCAGGCAAGAGACCCAGTACTTC.